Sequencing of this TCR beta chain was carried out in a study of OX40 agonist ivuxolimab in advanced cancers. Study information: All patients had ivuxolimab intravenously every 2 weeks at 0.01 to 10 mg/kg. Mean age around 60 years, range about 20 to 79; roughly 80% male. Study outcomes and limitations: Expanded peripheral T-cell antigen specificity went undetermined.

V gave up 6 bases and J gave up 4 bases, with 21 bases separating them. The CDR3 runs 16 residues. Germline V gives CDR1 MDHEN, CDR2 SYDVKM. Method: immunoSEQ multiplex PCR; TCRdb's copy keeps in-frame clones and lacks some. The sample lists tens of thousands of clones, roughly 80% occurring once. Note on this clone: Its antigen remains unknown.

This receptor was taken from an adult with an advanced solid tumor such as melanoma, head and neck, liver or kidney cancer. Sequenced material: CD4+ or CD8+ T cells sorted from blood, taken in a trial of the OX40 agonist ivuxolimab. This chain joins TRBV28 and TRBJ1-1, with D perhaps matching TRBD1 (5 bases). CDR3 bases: TGTGCCAGCAGGGAGACGGGCGGGGAAAGGGGCACTGAAGCTTTCTTT. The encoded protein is CASRETGGERGTEAFF.